What follows is one T cell receptor (beta chain) and its context. Its antigen is still unknown. This record belongs to a study of CD8 T cells in Susac syndrome. Study as a whole: Of the sequenced Susac syndrome patients, six had active disease and roughly eight were in remission. Intravenous immunoglobulin alone or corticosteroids were being given to patients with Susac syndrome at blood draw, unless they were therapy-naive.

V was pared by 4 bases and J by 7 bases, with 11 bases between. CDR3 length: 12 amino acids. From germline, CDR1 is GTSNPN and CDR2 SVGIG (reference sequence). RNA totalling roughly 0.5 to 1 ug underwent reverse transcription with random hexamers. Each CDR3 protein gets one entry after TCRdb re-called the immunoSEQ multiplex PCR reads with MiXCR. The table lists about 53,000 distinct CDR3 sequences, 95% of them singletons, with 0.75% in the top ten. The study, taken as a whole, reports: It was in TEMRA cells and active patients that Susac CD8+ clonal expansion peaked.

The source is a human donor with Susac syndrome. Sequenced sample: CD8+ T cells from PBMCs. The rearrangement joins TRBV30 to TRBJ2-1, with D perhaps TRBD2 (5 bases). CDR3 in amino acids: CAWTSGGNEQFF. The CDR3 region has the DNA TGTGCCTGGACTTCTGGCGGGAATGAGCAGTTCTTC. Full variable domain (missing parts from reference TRBV30 and TRBJ2-1): SQTIHQWPATLVQPVGSPLSLECTVEGTSNPNLYWYRQAAGRGLQLLFYSVGIGQISSEVPQNLSASRPQDRQFILSSKKLLLSDSGFYLCAWTSGGNEQFFGPGTRLTVL.